The 21 T cell receptor beta chains below were found in one sample sequenced in a study of blood T cell repertoires in COVID-19. Clones were sequenced by immunoSEQ multiplex PCR, and TCRdb holds only the in-frame ones, with some missing. The sample has approximately 99,000 clones, around 64% seen once. Sequenced input: peripheral blood. Receptor source: a middle-aged woman with acute or convalescent COVID-19.

The chain combines TRBV18 with TRBJ1-1; D might be TRBD1 (6 bases). The V end was cut by 4 bases, the J end by 6 bases, with 9 bases between. Germline V gene sequence: CDR1 KGHSH, CDR2 LQKENI. The CDR3 loop spans 12 amino acids. CDR3 sequence (DNA): TGTGCCAGCTCACTCCAGGGGCCTGAAGCTTTCTTT. Encoded protein: CASSLQGPEAFF.

The V call is TRBV4-1, the J call TRBJ2-3, with TRBD2 matching over 7 bases. CDR3 length equals 15 residues. J lost 12 bases, V lost 0 bases, and 12 bases had no gene match. Germline V gene data show CDR1 as MGHRA and CDR2 as YSYEKL. The CDR3 region is CASSQERLGRGSQYF. CDR3 nucleotide sequence: TGCGCCAGCAGCCAAGAAAGGTTGGGGCGGGGGAGTCAGTATTTT.

This chain connects TRBV12-3 or TRBV12-4 to TRBJ2-2; D might be TRBD2 (5 bases). The CDR3 length is 13 residues. Deletions cut 5 bases from V and 6 bases from J, with 10 bases between. The CDR3 DNA is TGTGCCAGCAGTGCGCTAGCTTCCGGGGAGCTGTTTTTT. As protein: CASSALASGELFF.

The rearrangement uses TRBV5-5 and TRBJ2-5; 13 positions match TRBD2. Trimming at V came to 4 bases and at J to 2 bases, leaving 5 bases not matched to a gene. The CDR3 extends over 16 amino acids. CDR1 is SGHKS and CDR2 is YYEKEE in the germline V gene (reference sequence). The CDR3 is CASSRSGLAGQETQYF. Here the CDR3 DNA reads TGTGCCAGCAGCCGATCGGGACTAGCGGGGCAAGAGACCCAGTACTTC.

V usage is TRBV5-1 and J usage is TRBJ2-3; no definite D call. The V end was cut by 0 bases, the J end by 2 bases, with 10 bases between. CDR3 length equals 15 residues. CDR1 and CDR2 (germline): SGHRS, YFSETQ. DNA for the CDR3: TGCGCCAGCAGCTTGGAACAGAAAAACACAGATACGCAGTATTTT. Protein sequence: CASSLEQKNTDTQYF.

With regard to this clone: Germline and junction disagree at one end, which may indicate a read error. This chain connects TRBV24-1 to TRBJ2-7, with 8 bases matching TRBD2. Gene TRBJ2-5 matches the end of the DNA better, so the J call may be wrong. Looked up from germline, CDR1 is KGHDR and CDR2 is SFDVKD. The CDR3 length is 16 residues. CDR3 in DNA: TGTGCCACCAGCGATTCGGTAGCGGGGACCCAAGAGACCCAGTACTTC. This codes for CATSDSVAGTQETQYF.

This clone showed up just a few times. V and J are TRBV6-4 and TRBJ2-7; 12 nucleotides align to TRBD2. This CDR3 has 15 residues. V gave up 6 bases and J gave up 4 bases; unmatched junction bases: 7. Germline V gene sequence: CDR1 MRHNA, CDR2 SNTAGT. The CDR3 spells CASSPSSGGAYEQYF. The CDR3 DNA reads as TGTGCCAGCAGCCCCTCTAGCGGGGGGGCGTACGAGCAGTACTTC.

This chain uses TRBV24-1 with TRBJ2-1; the D gene is possibly TRBD2 (7 bases). With 2 bases removed from V and 12 bases from J, the gap between germline ends came to 10 bases. Germline CDR1 KGHDR, CDR2 SFDVKD. The CDR3 runs to 12 residues. CDR3 nucleotides: TGTGCCACCAGTGATTATAGGGGGGGGCAGTTCTTC. Residues: CATSDYRGGQFF.

This clone was found once. This sample also contains other DNA sequences that code for the same CDR3. This chain joins TRBV3-1 (or the pseudogene TRBV3-2) and TRBJ2-5; no definite D call. Germline V gives CDR1 LGHDT, CDR2 YNNKEL (reference sequence). The CDR3 contains 14 residues. Trimming stripped 2 bases from V and 2 bases from J, with 9 bases between. The DNA of the CDR3 is TGTGCCAGCAGCCAAATGGCAGGACAAGAGACCCAGTACTTC. Translation gives CASSQMAGQETQYF.

In this sample, this clone turned up a few times. The V gene is TRBV7-9, the J gene TRBJ1-6, with 10 positions matching TRBD1. Germline CDR1 SEHNR, CDR2 FQNEAQ (reference sequence). The ends lost 5 bases at V and 7 bases at J; junction bases unmatched: 5. This CDR3 has 15 amino acids. CDR3 loop: CASSLDRGQNSPLHF. Here the CDR3 DNA reads TGTGCCAGCAGCCTAGACAGGGGGCAAAATTCACCCCTCCACTTT.

The chain carries TRBV11-2 and TRBJ1-2, with D perhaps matching TRBD1 (5 bases). The CDR3 totals 15 residues. V gave up 2 bases and J gave up 4 bases, with 14 bases separating them. Per germline, CDR1 SGHAT and CDR2 FQNNGV. The CDR3 DNA sequence: TGTGCCAGCAGCTTATCTTTACAGGATGCCTATGGCTACACCTTC. Protein sequence: CASSLSLQDAYGYTF.

This clone occurred once. This chain connects TRBV12-3 or TRBV12-4 to TRBJ1-2; no reliable D call. The CDR3 runs 11 residues. Trimming removed 8 bases from V and 2 bases from J, with 6 bases in between. The CDR3 nucleotides read TGTGCCAGCGCACAGAACTATGGCTACACCTTC. Its protein is CASAQNYGYTF.

The chain is built from TRBV11-2 and TRBJ2-3, with D perhaps TRBD1 (6 bases). Germline lookup yields CDR1 SGHAT and CDR2 FQNNGV. The CDR3 consists of 14 residues. The V end lost 0 bases, the J end lost 6 bases, and 10 bases lay between the germline ends. CDR3 loop: CASSLDTGTDTQYF. As DNA, the CDR3 is TGTGCCAGCAGCTTAGATACAGGGACGGATACGCAGTATTTT.

The V call is TRBV7-2, the J call TRBJ2-1; tentatively, D is TRBD1 (6 bases). Trimming took off 1 base at V and 4 bases at J, with 14 bases between the two ends. This CDR3 contains 16 residues. Germline lookup yields CDR1 SGHTA and CDR2 FQGNSA. The CDR3 region has the DNA TGTGCCAGCAGCTTAGTGGGGGACACAAGATACAATGAGCAGTTCTTC. This sequence encodes CASSLVGDTRYNEQFF.

This chain joins TRBV28 and TRBJ1-5; weak D call: TRBD1 (6 bases). The CDR3 spans 14 residues. Germline V gene lookup returns CDR1 MDHEN and CDR2 SYDVKM. Trimming removed 1 base from V and 7 bases from J, with 11 bases in between. This CDR3 is CASSLSTGLQPQHF. The CDR3 DNA follows: TGTGCCAGCAGTTTATCCACAGGGCTCCAGCCCCAGCATTTT.

This clone was detected many times. The V and J genes are TRBV4-2 and TRBJ2-6; 9 bases are a match to TRBD1. V shed 4 bases and J 3 bases; nucleotides not matched to a gene: 10. The CDR3 is 18 residues long. Germline V gene lookup returns CDR1 LGHNA and CDR2 YNFKEQ. The CDR3 DNA follows: TGTGCCAGCAGCCTAACCGGGACAGGGAAAGATGGGGCCAACGTCCTGACTTTC. This encodes CASSLTGTGKDGANVLTF.

There are a few counts of this clone. The chain carries TRBV7-2 and TRBJ2-3; tentative D call: TRBD2 (6 bases). Germline CDR1 is SGHTA and CDR2 is FQGNSA. The CDR3 spans 16 residues. Deletions cut 5 bases from V and 0 bases from J, with 15 bases between. The CDR3 sequence is CASSPGVAASTDTQYF. The CDR3, as DNA: TGTGCCAGCAGCCCGGGGGTAGCGGCTAGCACAGATACGCAGTATTTT.

V gene TRBV7-2 combines with J gene TRBJ2-2, with D maybe TRBD1 (7 bases). This CDR3 has 14 amino acids. Trimming removed 5 bases at V and 4 bases at J, with 11 bases between. Germline V gene lookup returns CDR1 SGHTA and CDR2 FQGNSA. The CDR3 sequence is CASSPQGGTGELFF. The CDR3 coding sequence is TGTGCCAGCAGCCCCCAGGGGGGCACCGGGGAGCTGTTTTTT.

The V call is TRBV7-9, the J call TRBJ2-5; 9 nucleotides line up with TRBD2. Germline loops: CDR1 SEHNR, CDR2 FQNEAQ (reference sequence). V lost 5 bases and J lost 5; bases outside the gene matches: 6. The CDR3 is 14 residues long. The CDR3 protein is CASSVGLAPETQYF. The CDR3, as DNA: TGTGCCAGCAGCGTGGGACTAGCCCCGGAGACCCAGTACTTC.

J is TRBJ2-3 and V is TRBV19, with 11 positions matching TRBD1. Looked up from germline, CDR1 is LNHDA and CDR2 is SQIVND (reference sequence). CDR3 length: 14 amino acids. V gave up 8 bases and J gave up 2 bases; unmatched junction bases: 3. CDR3 in amino acids: CASWDRGNTDTQYF. The DNA for the CDR3 is TGTGCCAGTTGGGACAGGGGGAACACAGATACGCAGTATTTT.

This CDR3 is CASSQAWDRVNTGELFF. Here the CDR3 DNA reads TGTGCCAGCAGCCAGGCCTGGGACAGGGTAAACACCGGGGAGCTGTTTTTT. The chain recombines TRBV7-2 with TRBJ2-2, with TRBD1 matching over 9 bases. CDR3 length: 17 residues. J lost 2 bases, V lost 5 bases, and 9 bases had no gene match. The germline V gene has CDR1 SGHTA and CDR2 FQGNSA. Combining the CDR3 with reference TRBV7-2 and TRBJ2-2 gives the whole variable domain GAGVSQSPSNKVTEKGKDVELRCDPISGHTALYWYRQSLGQGLEFLIYFQGNSAPDKSGLPSDRFSAERTGGSVSTLTIQRTQQEDSAVYLCASSQAWDRVNTGELFFGEGSRLTVL.